These T cell receptor beta chains were read from a single sample in a study of OX40 agonist ivuxolimab in advanced cancers. Only in-frame clones appear in the TCRdb table, and some are missing; sequencing was by immunoSEQ multiplex PCR. Of over 30,000 clones listed, 88% are singletons. The sequencing here drew on CD4+ or CD8+ T cells sorted from blood, taken in a trial of the OX40 agonist ivuxolimab. The receptors come from an adult with an advanced solid tumor such as melanoma, head and neck, liver or kidney cancer. The CDR3 runs from the conserved cysteine through the conserved F or W. Fields, in order: J gene, D gene, V gene, clone size, CDR3 DNA, CDR3 protein. D genes are given only for firm matches. Rows may omit the clone size; those that give it use once, few, many or a size class.

>TRBJ2-2|NA|TRBV9|NA
TGTGCCAGCAGCGTAGACAGAGTTAACACCGGGGAGCTGTTTTTT
CASSVDRVNTGELFF
>TRBJ2-2|NA|TRBV7-2|NA
TGTGCCAGCAGCTTATGGCCAGGTCACACCGGGGAGCTGTTTTTT
CASSLWPGHTGELFF
>TRBJ2-7|NA|TRBV10-3|NA
TGTGCCATCAGTGCAACGAATCTATTTCAGGGGACCTACGAGCAGTACTTC
CAISATNLFQGTYEQYF
>TRBJ2-7|TRBD1|TRBV5-1|NA
TGCGCCAGCACCCGGGACAGGGGTTATGGGGAGCAGTACTTC
CASTRDRGYGEQYF
>TRBJ2-7|NA|TRBV19|NA
TGTGCCAGTAGTATAGCTGGGACGTACTACGAGCAGTACTTC
CASSIAGTYYEQYF
>TRBJ1-2|NA|TRBV2|NA
TGTGCCAGCAGTCTCGACAGGAGATCGACTGGCTATGGCTACACCTTC
CASSLDRRSTGYGYTF
>TRBJ1-6|NA|TRBV2|few
TGTGCCAGCAGTGAAGTTGGCGGGGGTAATTCACCCCTCCACTTT
CASSEVGGGNSPLHF
>TRBJ2-7|TRBD2|TRBV30|NA
TGTGCCTGGAGAGGGACTAGCGGGAGCGACGAGCAGTACTTC
CAWRGTSGSDEQYF
>TRBJ2-5|NA|TRBV28|NA
TGTGCCAGCAGTTTCTTGGCAGCCGTGTTTCAAGAGACCCAGTACTTC
CASSFLAAVFQETQYF
>TRBJ2-7|TRBD1|TRBV2|NA
TGTGCCAGCGGGGGACAGGGGGCATTTCCCTACGAGCAGTACTTC
CASGGQGAFPYEQYF
>TRBJ2-7|NA|TRBV6-1|NA
TGTGCCAGCAGCGACACATTGGTCGGCTACGAGCAGTACTTC
CASSDTLVGYEQYF
>TRBJ2-2|TRBD1|TRBV5-6|NA
TGTGCCAGCAGCAGAGACAGGGCGAACACCGGGGAGCTGTTTTTT
CASSRDRANTGELFF
>TRBJ2-5|TRBD2|TRBV30|NA
TGTGCCTGGGAACGGGGGGGCGAAGAGACCCAGTACTTC
CAWERGGEETQYF
>TRBJ1-1|TRBD1|TRBV6-5|NA
TGTGCCAGCACTAGGACAGGGCCGGGCACTGAAGCTTTCTTT
CASTRTGPGTEAFF
>TRBJ1-6|TRBD1|TRBV7-6|NA
TGTGCCAGCAGCTTAGGCCTTCGGGGACAGAATAATTCACCCCTCCACTTT
CASSLGLRGQNNSPLHF
>TRBJ2-2|TRBD2|TRBV7-9|NA
TGTGCCAGCAGCTCGAGGTCGGCTAGCGGGAGGTCGAACACCGGGGAGCTGTTTTTT
CASSSRSASGRSNTGELFF
>TRBJ2-1|TRBD1|TRBV12-5|once
TGTGCTAGTTCTAAGGGGGCCTCCTACAATGAGCAGTTCTTC
CASSKGASYNEQFF
>TRBJ1-4|NA|TRBV5-5|NA
TGTGCCAGCAGCTTGGAGTGGGCAGGGGCCCCGGAAAAACTGTTTTTT
CASSLEWAGAPEKLFF
>TRBJ2-3|NA|TRBV5-4|NA
TGTGCCAGCAGCTTGGCCGATAGGGTAGGGCGGAGCACAGATACGCAGTATTTT
CASSLADRVGRSTDTQYF
>TRBJ1-2|NA|TRBV28|NA
TGTGCCAGCAGTTTCTCGGCGCGCAATGGCTACACCTTC
CASSFSARNGYTF
>TRBJ2-6|TRBD1|TRBV6-6|NA
TGTGCCAGCAGTTACGGGACAGGGGCTGGGGCCAACGTCCTGACTTTC
CASSYGTGAGANVLTF
>TRBJ2-7|NA|TRBV6-5|few
TGTGCCAGCAGTGGGGTCTCAGGGGCCTACGAGCAGTACTTC
CASSGVSGAYEQYF
>TRBJ2-7|NA|TRBV5-1|NA
TGCGCCAGCAGCTTGGGAGCAGGGAATGGCGAGCAGTACTTC
CASSLGAGNGEQYF
>TRBJ1-2|TRBD1|TRBV18|NA
TGTGCCAGCTCACCAGGAGGGACAGCCGCTAACTATGGCTACACCTTC
CASSPGGTAANYGYTF
>TRBJ1-2|NA|TRBV19|few
TGTGCCAGTTGGGTGGTGGGGCCAGGCTACACCTTC
CASWVVGPGYTF
>TRBJ1-6|NA|TRBV19|NA
TGTGCCAGTAGTAACCCAGCCTCGTATAATTCACCCCTCCACTTT
CASSNPASYNSPLHF
>TRBJ1-2|NA|TRBV6-5|NA
TGTGCCAGCAGTTACTCAGGACAGAACTATGGCTACACCTTC
CASSYSGQNYGYTF
>TRBJ2-7|NA|TRBV27|NA
TGTGCCAGCGCGCCACCCGGGCGTCTCCACGAGCAGTACTTC
CASAPPGRLHEQYF
>TRBJ2-2|TRBD2|TRBV7-7|NA
TGTGCCAGCAGCTTGAGTGGGCTAGCGGGGACCGGGGAGCTGTTTTTT
CASSLSGLAGTGELFF
>TRBJ1-4|NA|TRBV7-5|NA
TGTGCCAGAGCCCGGGGAACAGGCAGGGGTGAAAAACTGTTTTTT
CARARGTGRGEKLFF
>TRBJ2-3|NA|TRBV7-9|NA
TGTGCCAGCAGCCTAACGGGCGGTCCCACAGATACGCAGTATTTT
CASSLTGGPTDTQYF
>TRBJ1-3|NA|TRBV7-2|NA
TGTGCCAGCAGCTTAGCAGGGTACGGCTCTGGAAACACCATATATTTT
CASSLAGYGSGNTIYF
>TRBJ1-1|NA|TRBV11-2|NA
TGTGCCAGCGGCCCAGGGTTTCGGGCTGAAGCTTTCTTT
CASGPGFRAEAFF
>TRBJ2-2|TRBD1|TRBV6-5|once
TGTGCCAGCAGTCGGGACAGGGAGGCCGGGGAGCTGTTTTTT
CASSRDREAGELFF
>TRBJ2-6|NA|TRBV5-1|NA
TGCGCCAGCAGCTCGGGACTTGGCTCTGGGGCCAACGTCCTGACTTTC
CASSSGLGSGANVLTF
>TRBJ2-3|TRBD1|TRBV5-4|NA
TGTGCCAGCAGGAAGGACAGGGGGACAGATACGCAGTATTTT
CASRKDRGTDTQYF